Listed below are T cell receptor beta chains from one sample, sequenced in a study of Graves' ophthalmopathy and Graves' hyperthyroidism. TCRdb re-called the multiplex PCR reads through MiXCR, storing one row per CDR3 protein. The profile covers more than 1,000,000 distinct CDR3 sequences, with 36% appearing a single time and around 10% taken by the ten largest. Source material: peripheral blood or thyroid tissue (not recorded which). Source of these receptors: an adult man with Graves' hyperthyroidism. CDR3s include the opening cysteine and the closing phenylalanine or tryptophan. Each record gives: J gene, clone size, V gene, CDR3 length, D gene, CDR3 DNA, CDR3 protein. A D gene is named only where the DNA matches it firmly. Clone size is given for some rows only: seen once, a few or many times, or a class if the clone is expanded.

TRBJ2-7 many TRBV5-1 14 TRBD2 TGTGCCAGCAGCTTAGGCGGGGGATATTACGAGCAGTACTTC CASSLGGGYYEQYF
TRBJ1-1 - TRBV5-1 15 - TGCGCCAGCAGCCCCACAGGGAGGGTGAACACTGAAGCTTTCTTT CASSPTGRVNTEAFF
TRBJ2-7 - TRBV7-2 15 - TGTGCCAGCAGCTTAGAAATCCGCCGGGGAAGTCAGCAGTACTTC CASSLEIRRGSQQYF
TRBJ1-2 - TRBV7-9 12 - TGTGCCAGCAGGAAGGGGACCTATGGCTACACCTTC CASRKGTYGYTF
TRBJ2-7 - TRBV13 15 TRBD1 TGTGCCAGCAGCCACGGGACAGGGGCGTCCTACGAGCAGTACTTC CASSHGTGASYEQYF
TRBJ1-5 - TRBV12-3/TRBV12-4 13 - TGTGCCAGGACTCGGGGGATGGGGCGGCCCCAGCATTTT CARTRGMGRPQHF
TRBJ2-5 - TRBV7-8 15 TRBD2 TGTGCCACTAGCGGGGGGCCACCCATCCAAGAGACCCAGTACTTC CATSGGPPIQETQYF
TRBJ1-4 few TRBV12-3/TRBV12-4 15 TRBD1 TGTGCCAGCAGTTCCGACAGGGGGCGAGGTGAAAAACTGTTTTTT CASSSDRGRGEKLFF
TRBJ1-5 - TRBV5-1 14 TRBD1 TGCGCCAGCCGGGACAGGGACTTCGATCAGCCCCAGCATTTT CASRDRDFDQPQHF
TRBJ2-5 - TRBV6-5 16 - TGTGCCAGCAGTGATGGGGATAGCCCCACCGGGGAGACCCAGTACTTC CASSDGDSPTGETQYF
TRBJ1-5 many TRBV12-3/TRBV12-4 16 - TGTGCCAGCAGGCTGGGTCTCAGGGGATACAATCAGCCCCAGCATTTT CASRLGLRGYNQPQHF
TRBJ1-2 many TRBV2 14 - TGTGCCAGCAGTACCCTGGGACATGTGGATGGCTACACCTTC CASSTLGHVDGYTF
TRBJ1-1 many TRBV19 12 TRBD1 TGTGCCAGCCGACAGGGAGCCATGGCGGCTTTCTTT CASRQGAMAAFF
TRBJ1-2 many TRBV9 15 TRBD1 TGTGCCAGCAGCGTAGATCCGACAGGGTTCCTTGGCTACACCTTC CASSVDPTGFLGYTF
TRBJ1-1 many TRBV29-1 15 - TGCAGCGTACAGGGATCCGCTGGGGTGAACACTGAAGCTTTCTTT CSVQGSAGVNTEAFF
TRBJ2-2 few TRBV19 15 - TGTGCCAGTAGTACCCGGGGCAGGGACACCGGGGAGCTGTTTTTT CASSTRGRDTGELFF